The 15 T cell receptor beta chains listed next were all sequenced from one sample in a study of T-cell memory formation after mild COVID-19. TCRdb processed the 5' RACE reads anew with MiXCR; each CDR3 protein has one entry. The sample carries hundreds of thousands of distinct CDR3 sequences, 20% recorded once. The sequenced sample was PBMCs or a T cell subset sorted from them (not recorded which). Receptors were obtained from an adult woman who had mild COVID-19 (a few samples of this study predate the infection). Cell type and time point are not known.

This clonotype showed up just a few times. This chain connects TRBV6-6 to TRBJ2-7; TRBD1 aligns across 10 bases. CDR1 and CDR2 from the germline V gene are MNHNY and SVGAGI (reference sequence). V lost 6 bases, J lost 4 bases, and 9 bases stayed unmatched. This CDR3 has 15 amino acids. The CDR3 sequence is CASRTAGTGEYEQYF. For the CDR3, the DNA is TGTGCCAGCAGAACAGCCGGGACAGGGGAGTACGAGCAGTACTTC.

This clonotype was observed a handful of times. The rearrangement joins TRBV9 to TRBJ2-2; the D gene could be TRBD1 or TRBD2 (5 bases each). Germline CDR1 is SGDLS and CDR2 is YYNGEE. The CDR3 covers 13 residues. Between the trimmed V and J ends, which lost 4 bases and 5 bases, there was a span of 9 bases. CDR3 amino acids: CASSRGVTGELFF. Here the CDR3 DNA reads TGTGCCAGCAGCCGAGGGGTGACCGGGGAGCTGTTTTTT.

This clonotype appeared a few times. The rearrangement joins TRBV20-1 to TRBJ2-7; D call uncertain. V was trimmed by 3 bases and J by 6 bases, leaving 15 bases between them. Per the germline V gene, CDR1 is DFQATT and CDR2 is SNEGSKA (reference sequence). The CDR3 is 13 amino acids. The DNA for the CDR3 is TGCAGTGCTAGCGAGGCCTCTGTTTCCGAGCAGTACTTC. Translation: CSASEASVSEQYF.

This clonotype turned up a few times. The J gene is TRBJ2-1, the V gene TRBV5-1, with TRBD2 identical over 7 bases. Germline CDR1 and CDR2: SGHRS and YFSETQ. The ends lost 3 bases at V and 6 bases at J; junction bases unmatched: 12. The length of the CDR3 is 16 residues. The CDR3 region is CASSSLPGSGLNEQFF. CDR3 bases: TGCGCCAGCAGCTCCCTCCCAGGTAGCGGGCTCAATGAGCAGTTCTTC.

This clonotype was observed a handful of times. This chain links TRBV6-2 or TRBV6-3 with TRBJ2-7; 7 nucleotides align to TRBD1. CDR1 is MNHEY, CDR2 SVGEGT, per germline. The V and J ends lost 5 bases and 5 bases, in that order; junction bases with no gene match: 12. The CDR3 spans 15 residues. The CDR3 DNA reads TGTGCCAGCAGTCCCAGGGGGTTGGAGACGGACGAGCAGTACTTC. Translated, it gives CASSPRGLETDEQYF.

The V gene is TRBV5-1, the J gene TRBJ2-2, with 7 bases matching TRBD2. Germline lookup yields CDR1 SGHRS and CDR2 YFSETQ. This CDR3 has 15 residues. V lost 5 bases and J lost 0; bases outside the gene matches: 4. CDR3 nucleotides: TGCGCCAGCAGGTCCGGGGGGTCGAACACCGGGGAGCTGTTTTTT. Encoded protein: CASRSGGSNTGELFF.

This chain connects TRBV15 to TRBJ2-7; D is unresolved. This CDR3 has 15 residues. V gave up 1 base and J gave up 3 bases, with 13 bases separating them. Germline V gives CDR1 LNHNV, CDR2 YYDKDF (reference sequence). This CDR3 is CATSRAVVDDYEQYF. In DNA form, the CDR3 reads TGTGCCACCAGCAGAGCGGTTGTAGATGACTACGAGCAGTACTTC.

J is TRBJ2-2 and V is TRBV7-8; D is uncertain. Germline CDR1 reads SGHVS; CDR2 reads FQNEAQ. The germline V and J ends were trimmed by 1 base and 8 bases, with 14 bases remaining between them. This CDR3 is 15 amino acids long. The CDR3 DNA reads TGTGCCAGCAGCTTAGTCGGAGAGGTCGGGGGGGAGCTGTTTTTT. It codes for CASSLVGEVGGELFF.

In DNA, the CDR3 is TGCGCCAGCAGCGGGACACAGGGTGTCCAAGAGACCCAGTACTTC. Amino acids: CASSGTQGVQETQYF. The chain uses TRBV5-1 and TRBJ2-5, with D possibly being TRBD1 (6 bases). The germline V and J ends were trimmed by 4 bases and 1 base, with 14 bases remaining between them. Germline V gene data show CDR1 as SGHRS and CDR2 as YFSETQ. CDR3 length: 15 residues.

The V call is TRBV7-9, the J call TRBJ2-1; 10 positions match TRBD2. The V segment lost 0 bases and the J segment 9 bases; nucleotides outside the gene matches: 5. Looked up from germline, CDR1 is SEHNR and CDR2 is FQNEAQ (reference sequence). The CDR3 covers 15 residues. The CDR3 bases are TGTGCCAGCAGCTTAGCGGGACTAGCGTACGGTGAGCAGTTCTTC. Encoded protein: CASSLAGLAYGEQFF.

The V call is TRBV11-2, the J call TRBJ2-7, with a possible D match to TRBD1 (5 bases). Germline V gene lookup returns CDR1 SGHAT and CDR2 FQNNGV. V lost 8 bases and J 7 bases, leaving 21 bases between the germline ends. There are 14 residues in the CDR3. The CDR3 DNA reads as TGTGCCAGCGCAAGGGGCATTGGGCTGAGGGAGCAGTACTTC. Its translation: CASARGIGLREQYF.

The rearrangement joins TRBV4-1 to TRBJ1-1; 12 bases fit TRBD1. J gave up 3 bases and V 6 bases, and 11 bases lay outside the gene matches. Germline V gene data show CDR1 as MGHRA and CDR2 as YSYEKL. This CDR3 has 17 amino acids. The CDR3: CASRRRGQGALDTEAFF. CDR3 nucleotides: TGCGCCAGCAGACGAAGGGGACAGGGGGCTTTGGACACTGAAGCTTTCTTT.

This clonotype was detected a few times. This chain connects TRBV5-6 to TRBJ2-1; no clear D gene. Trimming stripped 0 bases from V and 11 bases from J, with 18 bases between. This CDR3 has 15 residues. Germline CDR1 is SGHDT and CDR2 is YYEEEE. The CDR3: CASSLERDTPFQQFF. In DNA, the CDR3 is TGTGCCAGCAGCTTGGAAAGGGATACCCCCTTTCAGCAGTTCTTC.

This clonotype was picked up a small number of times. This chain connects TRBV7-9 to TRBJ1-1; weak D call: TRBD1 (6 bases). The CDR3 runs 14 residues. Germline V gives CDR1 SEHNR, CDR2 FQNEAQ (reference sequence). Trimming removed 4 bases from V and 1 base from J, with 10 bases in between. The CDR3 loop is CASSSAGENTEAFF. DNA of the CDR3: TGTGCCAGCAGCTCGGCAGGGGAGAACACTGAAGCTTTCTTT. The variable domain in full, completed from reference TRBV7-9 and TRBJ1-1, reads DTGVSQNPRHKITKRGQNVTFRCDPISEHNRLYWYRQTLGQGPEFLTYFQNEAQLEKSRLLSDRFSAERPKGSFSTLEIQRTEQGDSAMYLCASSSAGENTEAFFGQGTRLTVV.

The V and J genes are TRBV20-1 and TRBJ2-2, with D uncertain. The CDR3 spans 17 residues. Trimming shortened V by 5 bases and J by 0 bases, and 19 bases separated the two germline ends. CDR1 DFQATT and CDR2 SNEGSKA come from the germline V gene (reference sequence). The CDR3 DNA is TGCAGTGCTCGAAGTCCTCAGGCCGGAGCGAACACCGGGGAGCTGTTTTTT. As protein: CSARSPQAGANTGELFF.